This TCR beta chain was profiled in a study of shared clonotypes between healthy human individuals. Broader study findings: Among donors, clonotype sharing was expected to be affected by sequencing depth.

For this clone: The antigen remains undetermined.

This CDR3 region has 12 residues. Germline CDR1 and CDR2: SNHLY and FYNNEI. Trimming cost V 6 bases and J 9 bases, with 14 bases left between them. An assay was performed, and its level was deep. In the original analysis: There were no quality scores in the junction-only immunoSEQ sequences, so filtering differed. This table comes from immunoSEQ multiplex PCR, and its TCRdb copy is limited to in-frame clones, with some not included. V, J and clone size are taken as reported in that table, and D and trimming were inferred from the DNA itself. Seen here are 450,000 to 500,000 clones, roughly 80% observed once, and the top ten hold roughly 12%. Each of the donors was a healthy adult who was HIV-negative and had not had a recent acute infection or vaccination.

This sequence originates from a woman between 40 and 50 years old in good health. Some clones in this sample may be carry-over from other donors' samples. Sequenced input: PBMCs. This chain joins TRBV2 and TRBJ2-5; D gene uncertain. CDR3 bases: TGTGCCAGCAGAGACCGGTGGGGTGCCCAGTACTTC. This translates into CASRDRWGAQYF.